The sequence of this T cell receptor (beta chain) was determined in a study of blood T cell repertoires in COVID-19. Study at large: PBMCs, B-cell-depleted T cells, or T cells provided the cDNA or gDNA that made up the material.

This CDR3 contains 17 residues. Methods used by the authors: Amplification from reference gene primers served as the basis for estimated nucleated cell counts. Clones were read by immunoSEQ multiplex PCR, and TCRdb kept only the in-frame ones, dropping some. Clonal size and the V and J genes are those of that table, whereas D and trimming came from the DNA. The sample consists of about 370,000 clones, more than 70% of them appearing once. The sequence came from a woman in her 30s with COVID-19, enrolled during active disease. Material: peripheral blood. V and J are TRBV21-1 and TRBJ1-3; the D call TRBD1 from the table was never checked on the DNA. TRBV21-1 is reported as a pseudogene. The CDR3 reads CASSSKVGVEEGNTIYF. The DNA for the CDR3 is TGTGCCAGCAGCTCAAAAGTAGGGGTTGAGGAGGGAAACACCATATATTTT.